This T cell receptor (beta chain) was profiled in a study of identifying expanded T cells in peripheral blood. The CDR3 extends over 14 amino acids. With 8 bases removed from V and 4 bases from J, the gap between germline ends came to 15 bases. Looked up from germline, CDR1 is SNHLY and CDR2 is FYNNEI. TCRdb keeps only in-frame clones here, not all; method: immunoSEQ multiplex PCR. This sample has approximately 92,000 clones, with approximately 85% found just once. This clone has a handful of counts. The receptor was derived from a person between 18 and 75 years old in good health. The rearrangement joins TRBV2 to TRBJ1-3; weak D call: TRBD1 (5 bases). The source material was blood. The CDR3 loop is CASLFDSSGNTIYF. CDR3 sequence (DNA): TGTGCCAGCCTTTTCGACAGTTCAGGAAACACCATATATTTT.